Sequencing of this T cell receptor beta chain was carried out in a study of long-term antiretroviral therapy in people with HIV. All participants with HIV were treated in the United States. Whole-study results and caveats: Repertoires with HIV possessed tighter CDR3 length spans than those of controls. Collection of the blood, which took place between the mid-2000s and the late 2010s, possibly occurred under older ART regimens.

The CDR3 has 13 amino acids. V lost 3 bases and J lost 3, with 5 bases in between. CDR1 is SEHNR and CDR2 is FQNEAQ in the germline V gene (reference sequence). On this clone: Its antigen is unidentified.

It was version v3.0 of the immunoSEQ assay that was run at survey level. For each individual sample, sequencing targeted roughly 40,000-50,000 T-cell genomes. Measured with immunoSEQ multiplex PCR; TCRdb has only the in-frame clones, and not every one. The repertoire has about 36,000 clones, around 80% of them found once; the top ten carry approximately 6.1%. The TCR was taken from a man between 18 and 29 years old with HIV. This specimen was unsorted PBMCs, taken 0.6 years after starting antiretroviral therapy. The chain uses TRBV7-9 and TRBJ2-2; no clear D gene. DNA for the CDR3: TGTGCCAGCAGCTTTGGATACACCGGGGAGCTGTTTTTT. Amino acid sequence: CASSFGYTGELFF.